Listed here are 28 T cell receptor beta chains from one sample, sequenced in a study of T-cell reconstitution after alpha-beta-depleted transplantation in children. Unique molecular identifiers were incorporated when the TCRbeta library was constructed. One entry per CDR3 protein, called by TCRdb with MiXCR from the PCR reads. Of approximately 350,000 distinct CDR3 sequences listed, roughly 17% are singletons. The sequencing used PBMCs, mostly from graft donor cells, collected 360 days after TCRalphabeta/CD19-depleted stem cell transplant. All receptors derive from a male patient between 2 and 10 years old who had a stem cell transplant for acute lymphoblastic leukemia, so the T cells may come from the graft donor.

This clonotype was counted at least ten times. The genes are TRBV20-1 and TRBJ2-2; 7 bases fit TRBD2. The CDR3 has 14 amino acids. The J segment lost 3 bases and the V segment lost 6 bases, leaving 7 bases of the junction unmatched. Germline values: CDR1 DFQATT, CDR2 SNEGSKA (reference sequence). CDR3 nucleotides: TGCAGTGCGCGGGACTATTCGCACACCGGGGAGCTGTTTTTT. It specifies CSARDYSHTGELFF.

V gene TRBV4-2 combines with J gene TRBJ2-7; 8 bases align to TRBD2. Germline trimming cut 0 bases from V and 2 bases from J; bases unmatched to any gene: 6. The CDR3 is 16 amino acids. Germline-derived CDR1 and CDR2 are LGHNA and YNFKEQ. The CDR3 protein is CASSQDMAGGAYEQYF. Written as DNA, the CDR3 is TGTGCCAGCAGCCAAGATATGGCGGGAGGTGCCTACGAGCAGTACTTC.

This clonotype was counted between two and nine times. The V gene is TRBV19, the J gene TRBJ2-1, with TRBD2 identical over 9 bases. Germline V gives CDR1 LNHDA, CDR2 SQIVND (reference sequence). V lost 8 bases to trimming and J lost 1 base; unmatched junction nucleotides: 6. CDR3 length: 15 residues. The CDR3 DNA follows: TGTGCCAGTGGCTGGACTAGCGCGTCCTACAATGAGCAGTTCTTC. Translated, it gives CASGWTSASYNEQFF. Together with reference TRBV19 and TRBJ2-1, the CDR3 gives the full variable domain: DGGITQSPKYLFRKEGQNVTLSCEQNLNHDAMYWYRQDPGQGLRLIYYSQIVNDFQKGDIAEGYSVSREKKESFPLTVTSAQKNPTAFYLCASGWTSASYNEQFFGPGTRLTVL.

This clonotype has only a few counts. The rearrangement joins TRBV5-1 to TRBJ2-7; 14 positions agree with TRBD2. V lost 9 bases to trimming and J lost 1 base; unmatched junction nucleotides: 6. Germline values: CDR1 SGHRS, CDR2 YFSETQ. This CDR3 has 15 amino acids. As DNA, the CDR3 is TGCGCCACCAGACTAGCGGGAGGGCGTTCCTACGAGCAGTACTTC. Protein: CATRLAGGRSYEQYF.

There are a few counts of this clonotype. V gene TRBV20-1 combines with J gene TRBJ2-1; D is ambiguous. The ends were cut back, 6 bases at V and 4 bases at J, with 10 bases in the middle. The CDR3 has 12 amino acids. The V gene's germline CDR1 is DFQATT and CDR2 SNEGSKA (reference sequence). CDR3 region: CSARKKYNEQFF. In DNA, the CDR3 is TGCAGTGCCAGGAAGAAATACAATGAGCAGTTCTTC.

This clonotype was seen more than once but under ten times. The V call is TRBV4-3, the J call TRBJ1-4; D is unclear. The V gene's germline CDR1 is LGHNA and CDR2 YSLEER. V was cut by 0 bases and J by 0 bases, with 8 bases left in between. The length of the CDR3 is 16 residues. CDR3 nucleotides: TGCGCCAGCAGCCAAGAGATGGGGACAACTAATGAAAAACTGTTTTTT. Protein product: CASSQEMGTTNEKLFF.

This clonotype has just a few counts. The CDR3: CASSYVRGGGEAEMSEQFF. For the CDR3, the DNA is TGTGCCAGCAGTTACGTTCGCGGGGGGGGAGAGGCGGAGATGAGTGAGCAGTTCTTC. The chain is built from TRBV6-2 or TRBV6-3 and TRBJ2-1, with TRBD2 matching over 9 bases. V was clipped by 2 bases and J by 9 bases; unmatched bases: 20. The CDR3 loop spans 19 amino acids. Germline V gene lookup returns CDR1 MNHEY and CDR2 SVGEGT.

This clonotype has ten or more counts. V usage is TRBV7-2 and J usage is TRBJ2-3, with D tentatively TRBD2 (5 bases). Trimming removed 5 bases from V and 9 bases from J, with 18 bases in between. There are 14 residues in the CDR3. In germline, CDR1 is SGHTA, CDR2 FQGNSA. CDR3 sequence reads: CASSPGWASGTQYF. As DNA, the CDR3 is TGTGCCAGCAGCCCGGGGTGGGCTAGTGGAACGCAGTATTTT.

The chain joins TRBV11-2 to TRBJ2-1; no clear D gene. There are 15 residues in the CDR3. CDR1 is SGHAT and CDR2 is FQNNGV in the germline V gene. V dropped 1 base and J dropped 10 bases, with 17 bases sitting between them. The CDR3 loop is CASSLGSRTNGEQFF. CDR3 in DNA: TGTGCCAGCAGCTTAGGCTCCCGAACGAATGGAGAGCAGTTCTTC.

There are a few counts of this clonotype. The V and J genes are TRBV20-1 and TRBJ2-5; no firm D call. Trimming stripped 3 bases from V and 2 bases from J, with 4 bases between. There are 11 residues in the CDR3. The germline V gene has CDR1 DFQATT and CDR2 SNEGSKA (reference sequence). The DNA of the CDR3 is TGCAGTGCTAGGGGACAAGAGACCCAGTACTTC. Its translation: CSARGQETQYF.

The rearrangement joins TRBV5-1 to TRBJ2-7; weak D call: TRBD1 (6 bases). The germline V gene encodes CDR1 SGHRS and CDR2 YFSETQ. CDR3 size: 14 residues. V shed 0 bases and J shed 2 bases, with 9 bases lying between them. CDR3 DNA: TGCGCCAGCAGCTTGGATCCAGGGGCCTACGAGCAGTACTTC. Protein sequence: CASSLDPGAYEQYF.

This clonotype was seen repeatedly, ten times or more. The rearrangement links TRBV5-1 to TRBJ2-3; the D call may be TRBD1 or TRBD2 (5 bases each). The CDR3 is 15 amino acids. The V end lost 0 bases, the J end lost 3 bases, and 11 bases lay between the germline ends. Germline V gives CDR1 SGHRS, CDR2 YFSETQ. The CDR3, as DNA: TGCGCCAGCAGCTTGGCCGCCGGGACGACAGATACGCAGTATTTT. It specifies CASSLAAGTTDTQYF.

A few counts support this clonotype. CDR3 amino acids: CASSPQSGTGPYNEQFF. The CDR3 DNA follows: TGTGCCAGCTCACCACAATCTGGGACAGGACCCTACAATGAGCAGTTCTTC. The chain carries TRBV18 and TRBJ2-1; TRBD1 agrees at 8 bases. V dropped 1 base and J dropped 2; count of bases not matched to a gene: 7. Germline-derived CDR1 and CDR2 are KGHSH and LQKENI. The CDR3 loop spans 17 amino acids.

This clonotype was seen a handful of times. The chain combines TRBV4-3 with TRBJ1-1; 7 nucleotides match TRBD1. The CDR3 totals 20 residues. V gave up 9 bases and J gave up 4 bases; unmatched junction bases: 29. From germline, CDR1 is LGHNA and CDR2 YSLEER. CDR3 nucleotides: TGCGCCAGTATGTGGACAGTTGGGACAGTTGGGGCACCTTCTCGCACTGAAGCTTTCTTT. Encoded protein: CASMWTVGTVGAPSRTEAFF.

The rearrangement joins TRBV10-3 to TRBJ2-1; 8 nucleotides agree with TRBD2. This CDR3 has 19 amino acids. Germline assignment: CDR1 ENHRY and CDR2 SYGVKD. The V gene end was trimmed by 0 bases and the J gene end by 0 bases; junction bases not matched to a gene: 10. As DNA, the CDR3 is TGTGCCATCAGTGAGTCGGGGGCGGGAGGTCCGTTCTCCTACAATGAGCAGTTCTTC. Translating it yields CAISESGAGGPFSYNEQFF.

In this sample, this clonotype turned up a few times. The chain has TRBV9 and TRBJ2-7; possible D gene TRBD1, 5 bases. The CDR3 runs to 15 residues. Germline V gives CDR1 SGDLS, CDR2 YYNGEE. V shed 0 bases and J shed 6 bases, with 16 bases lying between them. CDR3 sequence (DNA): TGTGCCAGCAGCGTAGGGGGCAGCCCTTCCCGCGAGCAGTACTTC. It translates to CASSVGGSPSREQYF.

V usage is TRBV5-1 and J usage is TRBJ2-3; the D is unclear. The CDR3 spans 12 residues. Trimming cost V 4 bases and J 6 bases, with 9 bases left between them. Germline loops: CDR1 SGHRS, CDR2 YFSETQ. The CDR3 loop reads CASSAGEDTQYF. The CDR3 DNA follows: TGCGCCAGCAGCGCCGGTGAGGATACGCAGTATTTT.

The chain joins TRBV7-2 to TRBJ1-1, with a possible D match to TRBD1 (5 bases). Per the germline V gene, CDR1 is SGHTA and CDR2 is FQGNSA. V gave up 1 base and J gave up 6 bases, with 12 bases separating them. This CDR3 is 14 amino acids long. In DNA form, the CDR3 reads TGTGCCAGCAGCTTAGTCGATTGGGGGGCTGAAGCTTTCTTT. Amino acids: CASSLVDWGAEAFF.

The chain is built from TRBV20-1 and TRBJ1-5; the D gene is possibly TRBD1 (6 bases). This CDR3 spans 15 amino acids. Germline CDR1 reads DFQATT; CDR2 reads SNEGSKA (reference sequence). Trimming took off 0 bases at V and 0 bases at J, with 9 bases between the two ends. CDR3 nucleotides: TGCAGTGCTAGAGATTACAGGGATAGCAATCAGCCCCAGCATTTT. It is translated as CSARDYRDSNQPQHF.

The chain employs TRBV5-1 and TRBJ2-2; D remains unclear. Trimming removed 4 bases from V and 6 bases from J, with 16 bases in between. CDR3 length equals 15 residues. Germline-derived CDR1 and CDR2 are SGHRS and YFSETQ. This CDR3 is CASSPPGLRAGELFF. The CDR3 nucleotides are TGCGCCAGCAGCCCACCGGGCCTCCGAGCCGGGGAGCTGTTTTTT.

This clonotype appeared a few times. The genes are TRBV6-7 and TRBJ2-7; D not certain. TRBV6-7 is assigned to the ORF class and has an uncertain function. The CDR3 contains 19 residues. V lost 4 bases to trimming and J lost 3 bases, with 28 bases between them. The CDR3 bases are TGTGCCAGCAGTTTTCCAATCACACCTCCCGAGCCCGGGCACTACGAGCAGTACTTC. Translation gives CASSFPITPPEPGHYEQYF.

This clonotype has more than one count but fewer than ten. This chain uses TRBV12-3 or TRBV12-4 with TRBJ2-7; unclear D gene. The CDR3 spans 12 residues. Trimming stripped 5 bases from V and 6 bases from J, with 11 bases between. CDR3 in amino acids: CASSTTWVEQYF. CDR3 coding DNA: TGTGCCAGCAGTACAACTTGGGTCGAGCAGTACTTC.

This chain uses TRBV20-1 with TRBJ2-3; D may be TRBD2 (6 bases). V lost 6 bases to trimming and J lost 0 bases, with 10 bases between them. The CDR3 extends over 13 amino acids. Per the germline V gene, CDR1 is DFQATT and CDR2 is SNEGSKA (reference sequence). The CDR3 here is CSAGSGSTDTQYF. The DNA for the CDR3 is TGCAGTGCCGGGAGCGGGAGCACAGATACGCAGTATTTT.

This clonotype was seen a handful of times. The chain links TRBV20-1 to TRBJ1-5, with D possibly matching TRBD1 (5 bases). V was clipped by 4 bases and J by 3 bases, with 16 bases between them. The CDR3 spans 15 residues. CDR1 is DFQATT and CDR2 is SNEGSKA in the germline V gene (reference sequence). CDR3 residues: CSATPDSYLNQPQHF. CDR3 sequence (DNA): TGCAGTGCTACGCCCGACAGCTATCTCAATCAGCCCCAGCATTTT.

Turning to this clonotype: A much larger clonotype is one base distant, so this may be a read error. The V and J genes are TRBV12-3 or TRBV12-4 and TRBJ2-2, with 7 bases matching TRBD2. The CDR3 extends over 14 amino acids. CDR3 DNA: TGTGCCAGCAGTTTGGGGCGGGAGACCGGGGGGCTGTTTTTT. Encoded protein: CASSLGRETGGLFF.

V and J are TRBV7-2 and TRBJ2-7; a possible D gene is TRBD2 (5 bases). CDR3 length: 14 amino acids. V dropped 1 base and J dropped 5 bases, with 12 bases sitting between them. Looked up from germline, CDR1 is SGHTA and CDR2 is FQGNSA. The CDR3 sequence: CASSLGRSMNEQYF. The CDR3 DNA follows: TGTGCCAGCAGCTTAGGGAGGAGTATGAACGAGCAGTACTTC.

This clonotype was recorded many times. This rearrangement joins TRBV12-3 or TRBV12-4 to TRBJ1-1; D gene unclear. V was clipped by 2 bases and J by 0 bases, with 4 bases between them. This CDR3 region has 13 residues. The CDR3: CASSLSMNTEAFF. DNA for the CDR3: TGTGCCAGCAGTTTATCGATGAACACTGAAGCTTTCTTT.

This clonotype was seen a handful of times. This rearrangement joins TRBV12-3 or TRBV12-4 to TRBJ1-5; TRBD1 aligns across 7 bases. The junction had 11 bases not matched to a gene; V was cut back by 3 bases and J by 6 bases. CDR3 length: 16 amino acids. The CDR3 region has the DNA TGTGCCAGCAGTTTGCGGACAGGTTCAGCGAGTCAGCCCCAGCATTTT. Translation gives CASSLRTGSASQPQHF.